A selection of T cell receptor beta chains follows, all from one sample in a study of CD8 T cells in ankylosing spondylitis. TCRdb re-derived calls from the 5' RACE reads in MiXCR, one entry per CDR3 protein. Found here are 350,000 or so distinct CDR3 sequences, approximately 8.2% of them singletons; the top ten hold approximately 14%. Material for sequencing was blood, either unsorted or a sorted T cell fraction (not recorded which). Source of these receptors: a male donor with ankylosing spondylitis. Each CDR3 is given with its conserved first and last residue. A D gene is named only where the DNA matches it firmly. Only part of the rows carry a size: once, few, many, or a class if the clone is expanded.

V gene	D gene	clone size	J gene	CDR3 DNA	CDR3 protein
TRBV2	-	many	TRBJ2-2	TGTGCCAGCAGTGAACGGGAAGGGACCACCGGGGAGCTGTTTTTT	CASSEREGTTGELFF
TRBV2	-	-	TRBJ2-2	TGTGCCAGCAGTGTGGGGGTTAACACCGGGGAGCTGTTTTTT	CASSVGVNTGELFF
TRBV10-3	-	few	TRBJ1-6	TGTGCCATCAGGGAGGGGGTGGAATCACCCCTCCACTTT	CAIREGVESPLHF
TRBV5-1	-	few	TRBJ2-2	TGCGCCAGCAGGCTTGGACTGCTCGCCGGGGAGCTGTTTTTT	CASRLGLLAGELFF
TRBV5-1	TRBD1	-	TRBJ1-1	TGCGCCAGCAGCCCCTGGGACAGGGGGCTGACCACTGAAGCTTTCTTT	CASSPWDRGLTTEAFF
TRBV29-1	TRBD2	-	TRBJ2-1	TGCAGCGCCCGACTAGCGGGGTGGAATGAGCAGTTCTTC	CSARLAGWNEQFF
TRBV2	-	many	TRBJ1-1	TGTGCCAGCAGTGCTATGATGAACACTGAAGCTTTCTTT	CASSAMMNTEAFF
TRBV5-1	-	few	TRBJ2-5	TGCGCCAGCAGCTTCACGAACGGCCAAGAGACCCAGTACTTC	CASSFTNGQETQYF
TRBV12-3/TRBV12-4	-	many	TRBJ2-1	TGTGCCAGCAGCTTGCGGGTCCCCAATGAGCAGTTCTTC	CASSLRVPNEQFF
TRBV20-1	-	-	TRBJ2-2	TGCAGTGCTAGAGATCTGAGGACCGGGGAGCTGTTTTTT	CSARDLRTGELFF
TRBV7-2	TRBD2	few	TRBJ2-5	TGTGCCAGCAGCTCCGCTAGCGGGACGCAAGAGACCCAGTACTTC	CASSSASGTQETQYF
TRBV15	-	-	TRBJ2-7	TGTGCCACCAGCAGGGAATTGCCGCGGGACTTAAGAGCCTACGAGCAGTACTTC	CATSRELPRDLRAYEQYF
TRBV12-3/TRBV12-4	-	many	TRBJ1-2	TGTGCCAGCAGTTCCTCAACCTCGCCCTATGGCTACACCTTC	CASSSSTSPYGYTF
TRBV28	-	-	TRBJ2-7	TGTGCCAGCAGTCACCCCACCCTGACAGATACCTACGAGCAGTACTTC	CASSHPTLTDTYEQYF
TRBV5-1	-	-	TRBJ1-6	TGCGCCAGCAGCCCCCTAGGAGTGGGGGCCCTCCACTTT	CASSPLGVGALHF
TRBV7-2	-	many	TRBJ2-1	TGTGCCAGCAGCTTAGAGGGGGACCCTTACAATGAGCAGTTCTTC	CASSLEGDPYNEQFF
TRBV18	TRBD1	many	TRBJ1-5	TGTGCCAGCTCAGACACAGGGGGCAATCAGCCCCAGCATTTT	CASSDTGGNQPQHF
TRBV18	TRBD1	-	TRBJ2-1	TGTGCCAGCTCACCAACGACAGGGGGCAATGGGGACAATGAGCAGTTCTTC	CASSPTTGGNGDNEQFF
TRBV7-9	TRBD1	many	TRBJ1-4	TGTGCCAGCAAGGCGGGACAGGGAGGAAGAGAAAAACTGTTTTTT	CASKAGQGGREKLFF
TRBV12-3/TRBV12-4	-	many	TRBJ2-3	TGTGCCAGCACTGGAGATACGCAGTATTTT	CASTGDTQYF
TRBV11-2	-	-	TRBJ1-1	TGTGCCAGCAGCAGATTTGGGGGGTCGAACACTGAAGCTTTCTTT	CASSRFGGSNTEAFF
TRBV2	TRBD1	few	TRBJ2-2	TGTGCCAGCAGTAAAGGACAGGGTTTCTCGGGGGAGCTGTTTTTT	CASSKGQGFSGELFF
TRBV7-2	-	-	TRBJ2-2	TGTGCCAGCAGCTTATTGCTAGGGGCCAACACCGGGGAGCTGTTTTTT	CASSLLLGANTGELFF
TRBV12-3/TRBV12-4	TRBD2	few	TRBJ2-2	TGTGCCAGCAGTCGCAAACGGAGACTAGCGGGAGGGCATGGGGAGCTGTTTTTT	CASSRKRRLAGGHGELFF
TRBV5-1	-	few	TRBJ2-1	TGCGCCAGCAGCTTGGACGGACGTAACAATGAGCAGTTCTTC	CASSLDGRNNEQFF
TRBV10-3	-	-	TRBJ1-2	TGTGCCATCAGTGAGAGGGAATTTGGCTACACCTTC	CAISEREFGYTF
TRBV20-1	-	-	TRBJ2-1	TGCAGTGCTATGAGGGAGGGGGAGGAGCAGTTCTTC	CSAMREGEEQFF
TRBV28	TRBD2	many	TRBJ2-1	TGTGCCAGCAGTCCTGGGCTAGCGGAACGGAATGAGCAGTTCTTC	CASSPGLAERNEQFF
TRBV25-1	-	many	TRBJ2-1	TGTGCCAGCCGGCCCCTCTTGTACAATGAGCAGTTCTTC	CASRPLLYNEQFF
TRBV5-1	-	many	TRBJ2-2	TGCGCCAGCAGCCCAAGTACCGCGAACACCGGGGAGCTGTTTTTT	CASSPSTANTGELFF
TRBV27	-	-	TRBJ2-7	TGTGCCAGCAGTAAGAGACAGTCCTACGAGCAGTACTTC	CASSKRQSYEQYF
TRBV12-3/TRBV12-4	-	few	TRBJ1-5	TGTGCCAGCAGTACCGGGCCCCTCTGGCCCCAGCATTTT	CASSTGPLWPQHF
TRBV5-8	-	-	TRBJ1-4	TGTGCCAGCGGACCAAGGCGAAAAGAAAAACTGTTTTTT	CASGPRRKEKLFF
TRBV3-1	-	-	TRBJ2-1	TGTGCCAACAGCCAAGACACTAGCCGATCCTACAATGAGCAGTTCTTC	CANSQDTSRSYNEQFF
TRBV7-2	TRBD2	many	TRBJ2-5	TGTGCCAGCAGCCTTGGTGCGGGAGGGCCGGAGACCCAGTACTTC	CASSLGAGGPETQYF
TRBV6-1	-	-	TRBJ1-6	TGTGCCAGCAGCCTCCTTCGATCCTATAATTCACCCCTCCACTTT	CASSLLRSYNSPLHF
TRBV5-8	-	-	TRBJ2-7	TGTGCCAGCAGCTTGTTGGGGGAGCAGTACTTC	CASSLLGEQYF